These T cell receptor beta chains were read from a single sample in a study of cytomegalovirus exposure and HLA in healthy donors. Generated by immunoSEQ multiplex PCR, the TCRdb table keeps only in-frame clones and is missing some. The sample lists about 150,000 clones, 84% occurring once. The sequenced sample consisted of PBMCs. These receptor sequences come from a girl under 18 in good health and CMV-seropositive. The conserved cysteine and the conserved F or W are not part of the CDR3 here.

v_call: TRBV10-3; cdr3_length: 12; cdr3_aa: AISAVVGGTEAF
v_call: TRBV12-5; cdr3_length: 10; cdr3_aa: ASGYPGHGAF
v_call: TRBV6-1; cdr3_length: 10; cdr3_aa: ASSESGDGYT
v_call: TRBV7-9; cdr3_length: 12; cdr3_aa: ASSRQGASYGYT
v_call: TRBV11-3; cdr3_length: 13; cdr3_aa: ASSLGSSNTGELF
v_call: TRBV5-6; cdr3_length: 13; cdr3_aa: ASSADRGITDTQY
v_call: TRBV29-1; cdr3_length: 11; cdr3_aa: SVPGQGGYTQY
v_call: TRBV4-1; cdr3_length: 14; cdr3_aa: ASSQDKQEPSYEQY
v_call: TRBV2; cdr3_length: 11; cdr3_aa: ASSGRGNTEAF
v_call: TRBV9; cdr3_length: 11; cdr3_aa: ASSAEGNTEAF
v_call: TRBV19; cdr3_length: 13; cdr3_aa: ASSTISTGSYGYT
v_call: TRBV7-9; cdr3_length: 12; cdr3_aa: ASSLGEGNQPQH
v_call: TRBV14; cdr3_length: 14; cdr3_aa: ASSHVEGAKYTEAF
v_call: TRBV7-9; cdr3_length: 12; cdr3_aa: ASSSSAGTDTQY
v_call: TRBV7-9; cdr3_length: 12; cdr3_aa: ASSLGGQPYEQY
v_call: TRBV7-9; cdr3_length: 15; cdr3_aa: ASSLAAQGDSGNTIY